Listed below are T cell receptor beta chains from one sample, sequenced in a study of blood T cell repertoires in COVID-19. The assay was immunoSEQ multiplex PCR, and TCRdb's table has in-frame clones only and misses some. Of about 260,000 clones in the sample, about 91% were seen once. Sequenced input: peripheral blood. These receptors all come from a person between 18 and 35 years old with COVID-19, enrolled during active disease. CDR3s include the opening cysteine and the closing phenylalanine or tryptophan. A D gene is named only where the DNA matches it firmly. Expanded clones are given a class, and other clones once, few, many or no size at all.

>TRBV5-6|.|TRBJ2-5|.
TGTGCCAGCAGCTCAGGGTTGGAGACCCAGTACTTC
CASSSGLETQYF
>TRBV12-3/TRBV12-4|.|TRBJ2-5|TRBD2
TGTGCCAGCAGAGAAAGCGGGAGAGAGACCCAGTACTTC
CASRESGRETQYF
>TRBV12-3/TRBV12-4|.|TRBJ2-5|.
TGTGCCAGCAGGCCTAATAGCCAAGAGACCCAGTACTTC
CASRPNSQETQYF
>TRBV28|.|TRBJ2-1|TRBD2
TGTGCCAGCAGTCCGGGACTACTACGGTTCTTC
CASSPGLLRFF
>TRBV7-9|once|TRBJ1-4|TRBD1
TGTGCCAGCAGCTTAGACAGGGGCTACGAATCTCTGTTTTTT
CASSLDRGYESLFF
>TRBV10-3|.|TRBJ2-2|.
TGTGCCATCAGTGAGTGGGGGGACGGCACCGGGGAGCTGTTTTTT
CAISEWGDGTGELFF
>TRBV19|.|TRBJ2-7|TRBD1
TGTGCCACAGGACAGGGGGCGCGGGAGCAGTACTTC
CATGQGAREQYF
>TRBV24-1|.|TRBJ2-2|TRBD1
TGTGCCACCAGTGGTCAGACAGGGCCAACCGGGGAGCTGTTTTTT
CATSGQTGPTGELFF
>TRBV5-1|.|TRBJ2-7|TRBD1
TGCGCCAGCAGCTTTACCGGGACAGGGGACTACGAGCAGTACTTC
CASSFTGTGDYEQYF
>TRBV9|.|TRBJ2-3|TRBD2
TGTGCCAGCAGCCCGACCGGGACTAGCGTGGCAGATACGCAGTATTTT
CASSPTGTSVADTQYF
>TRBV3-1/TRBV3-2|.|TRBJ1-1|.
TGTGCCAGCAGCCAAGTCTCGGGGGATGAAGCTTTCTTT
CASSQVSGDEAFF
>TRBV27|.|TRBJ1-2|.
TGTGCCAGCAGTTTAGTACAGGGCGGTGGCTACACCTTC
CASSLVQGGGYTF
>TRBV7-2|.|TRBJ2-3|.
TGTGCCAGCAGCTTCCAGGGCGGAGATACGCAGTATTTT
CASSFQGGDTQYF
>TRBV27|few|TRBJ1-1|.
TGTGCCAGCAGTTTCGGAGGCAGGACTGAAGCTTTCTTT
CASSFGGRTEAFF
>TRBV6-1|.|TRBJ2-1|.
TGTGCCAGCAGTGAAATGTACAACAATGAGCAGTTCTTC
CASSEMYNNEQFF